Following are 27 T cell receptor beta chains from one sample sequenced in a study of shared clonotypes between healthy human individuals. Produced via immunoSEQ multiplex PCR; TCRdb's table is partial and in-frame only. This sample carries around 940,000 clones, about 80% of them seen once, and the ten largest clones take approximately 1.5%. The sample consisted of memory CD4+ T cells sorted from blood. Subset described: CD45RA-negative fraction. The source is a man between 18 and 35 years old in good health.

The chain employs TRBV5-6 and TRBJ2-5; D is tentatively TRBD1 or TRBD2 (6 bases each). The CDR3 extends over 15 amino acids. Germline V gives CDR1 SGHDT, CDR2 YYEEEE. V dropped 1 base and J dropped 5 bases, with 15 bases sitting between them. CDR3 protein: CASSLSRGDAETQYF. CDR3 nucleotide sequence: TGTGCCAGCAGCTTGTCTAGGGGGGATGCGGAGACCCAGTACTTC.

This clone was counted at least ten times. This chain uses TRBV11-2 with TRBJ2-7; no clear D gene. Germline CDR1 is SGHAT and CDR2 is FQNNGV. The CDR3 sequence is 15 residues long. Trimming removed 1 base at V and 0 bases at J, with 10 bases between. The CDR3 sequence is CASSLGTSSSYEQYF. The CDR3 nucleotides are TGTGCCAGCAGCTTAGGAACCTCGAGCTCCTACGAGCAGTACTTC. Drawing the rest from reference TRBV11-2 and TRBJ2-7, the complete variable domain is EAGVAQSPRYKIIEKRQSVAFWCNPISGHATLYWYQQILGQGPKLLIQFQNNGVVDDSQLPKDRFSAERLKGVDSTLKIQPAKLEDSAVYLCASSLGTSSSYEQYFGPGTRLTVT.

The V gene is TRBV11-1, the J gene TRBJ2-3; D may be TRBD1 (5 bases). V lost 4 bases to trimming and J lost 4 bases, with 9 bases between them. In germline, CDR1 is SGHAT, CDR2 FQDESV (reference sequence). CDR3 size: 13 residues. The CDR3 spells CASSSRVSDTQYF. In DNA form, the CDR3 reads TGTGCCAGCAGCTCCAGGGTCTCAGATACGCAGTATTTT.

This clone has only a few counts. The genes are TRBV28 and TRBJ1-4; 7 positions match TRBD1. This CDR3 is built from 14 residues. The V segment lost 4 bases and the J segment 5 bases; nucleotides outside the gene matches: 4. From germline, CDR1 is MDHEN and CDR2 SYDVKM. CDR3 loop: CASSWGQPNEKLFF. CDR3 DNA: TGTGCCAGCAGTTGGGGACAGCCCAATGAAAAACTGTTTTTT.

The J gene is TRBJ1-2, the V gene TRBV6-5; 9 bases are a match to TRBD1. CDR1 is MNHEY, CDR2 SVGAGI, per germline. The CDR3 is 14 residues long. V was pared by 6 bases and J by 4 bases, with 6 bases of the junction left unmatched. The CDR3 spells CASSSGQGIYGYTF. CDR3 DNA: TGTGCCAGCAGCTCAGGACAGGGGATCTATGGCTACACCTTC.

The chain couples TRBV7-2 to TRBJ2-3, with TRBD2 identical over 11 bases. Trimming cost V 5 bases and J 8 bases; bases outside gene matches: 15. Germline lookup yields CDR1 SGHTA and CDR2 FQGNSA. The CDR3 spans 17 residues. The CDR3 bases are TGTGCCAGCAGCCCCACCAGACTAGCGGGGAGACCGGGTACGCAGTATTTT. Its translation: CASSPTRLAGRPGTQYF. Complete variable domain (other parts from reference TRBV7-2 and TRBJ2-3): GAGVSQSPSNKVTEKGKDVELRCDPISGHTALYWYRQSLGQGLEFLIYFQGNSAPDKSGLPSDRFSAERTGGSVSTLTIQRTQQEDSAVYLCASSPTRLAGRPGTQYFGPGTRLTVL.

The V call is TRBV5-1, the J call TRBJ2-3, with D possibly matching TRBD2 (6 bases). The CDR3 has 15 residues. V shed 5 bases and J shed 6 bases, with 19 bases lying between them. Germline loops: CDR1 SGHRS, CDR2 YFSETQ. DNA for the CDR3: TGCGCCAGCAGTTCGGTCGGGGGTTCAAGGGATACGCAGTATTTT. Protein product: CASSSVGGSRDTQYF.

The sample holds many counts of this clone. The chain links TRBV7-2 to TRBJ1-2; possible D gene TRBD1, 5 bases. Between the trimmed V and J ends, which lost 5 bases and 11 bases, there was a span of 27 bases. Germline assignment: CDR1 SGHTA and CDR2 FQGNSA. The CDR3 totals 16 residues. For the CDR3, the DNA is TGTGCCAGCAGCCTTCGGGCACAGGTTACGTTCATTGGGTACACCTTC. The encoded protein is CASSLRAQVTFIGYTF.

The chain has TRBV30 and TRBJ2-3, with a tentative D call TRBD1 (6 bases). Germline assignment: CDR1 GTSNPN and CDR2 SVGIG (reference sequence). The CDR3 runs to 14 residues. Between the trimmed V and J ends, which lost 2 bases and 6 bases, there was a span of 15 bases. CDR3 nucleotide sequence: TGTGCCTGGAGTACCTACCAGGGGCTGGATACGCAGTATTTT. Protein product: CAWSTYQGLDTQYF. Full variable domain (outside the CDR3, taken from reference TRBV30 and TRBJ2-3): SQTIHQWPATLVQPVGSPLSLECTVEGTSNPNLYWYRQAAGRGLQLLFYSVGIGQISSEVPQNLSASRPQDRQFILSSKKLLLSDSGFYLCAWSTYQGLDTQYFGPGTRLTVL.

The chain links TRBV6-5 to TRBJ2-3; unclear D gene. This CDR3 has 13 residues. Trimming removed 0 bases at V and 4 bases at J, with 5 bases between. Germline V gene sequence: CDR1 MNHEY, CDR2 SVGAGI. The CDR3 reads CASSYSLSDTQYF. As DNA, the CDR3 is TGTGCCAGCAGTTACTCGTTATCAGATACGCAGTATTTT.

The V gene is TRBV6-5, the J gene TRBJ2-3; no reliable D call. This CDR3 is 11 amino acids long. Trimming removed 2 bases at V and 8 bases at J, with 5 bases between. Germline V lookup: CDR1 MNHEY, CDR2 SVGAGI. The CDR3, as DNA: TGTGCCAGCAGTTACCTCGGTACGCAGTATTTT. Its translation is CASSYLGTQYF.

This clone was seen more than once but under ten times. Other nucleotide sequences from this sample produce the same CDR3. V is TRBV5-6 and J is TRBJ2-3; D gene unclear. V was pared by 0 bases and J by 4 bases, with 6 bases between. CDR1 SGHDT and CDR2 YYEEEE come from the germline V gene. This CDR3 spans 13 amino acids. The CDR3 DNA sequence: TGTGCCAGCAGCTTGGCGGGCTCAGATACGCAGTATTTT. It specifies CASSLAGSDTQYF.

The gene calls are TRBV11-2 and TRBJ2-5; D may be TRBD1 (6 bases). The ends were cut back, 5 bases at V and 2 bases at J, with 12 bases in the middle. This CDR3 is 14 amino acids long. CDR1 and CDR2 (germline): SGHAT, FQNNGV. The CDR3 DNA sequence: TGTGCCAGCAGCCGGACCGGGACACAAGAGACCCAGTACTTC. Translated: CASSRTGTQETQYF. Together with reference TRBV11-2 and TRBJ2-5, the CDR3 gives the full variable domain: EAGVAQSPRYKIIEKRQSVAFWCNPISGHATLYWYQQILGQGPKLLIQFQNNGVVDDSQLPKDRFSAERLKGVDSTLKIQPAKLEDSAVYLCASSRTGTQETQYFGPGTRLLVL.

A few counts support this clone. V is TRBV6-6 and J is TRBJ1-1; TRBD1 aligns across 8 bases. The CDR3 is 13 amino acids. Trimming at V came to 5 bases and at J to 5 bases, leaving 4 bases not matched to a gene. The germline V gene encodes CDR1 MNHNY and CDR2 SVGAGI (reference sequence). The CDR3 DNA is TGTGCCAGCAGTACCTGGACAGGGACTGAAGCTTTCTTT. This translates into CASSTWTGTEAFF.

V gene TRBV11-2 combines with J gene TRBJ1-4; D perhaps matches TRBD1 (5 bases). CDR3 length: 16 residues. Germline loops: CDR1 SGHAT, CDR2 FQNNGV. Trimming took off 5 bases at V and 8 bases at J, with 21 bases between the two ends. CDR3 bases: TGTGCCAGCAGCCTCGGAAGTGGGGGTCTGGGAGAAAAACTGTTTTTT. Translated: CASSLGSGGLGEKLFF.

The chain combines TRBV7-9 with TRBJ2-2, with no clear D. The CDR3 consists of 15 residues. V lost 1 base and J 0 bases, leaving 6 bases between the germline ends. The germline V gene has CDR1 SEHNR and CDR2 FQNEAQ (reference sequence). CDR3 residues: CASSLDITNTGELFF. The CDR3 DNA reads TGTGCCAGCAGCTTAGACATCACGAACACCGGGGAGCTGTTTTTT.

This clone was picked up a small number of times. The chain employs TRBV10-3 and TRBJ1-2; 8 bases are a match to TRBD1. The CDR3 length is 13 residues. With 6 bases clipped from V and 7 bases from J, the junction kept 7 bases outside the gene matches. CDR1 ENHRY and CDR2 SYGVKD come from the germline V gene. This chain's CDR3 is CAIREDRVVGYTF. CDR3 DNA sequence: TGTGCCATCAGGGAGGACAGGGTAGTTGGCTACACCTTC.

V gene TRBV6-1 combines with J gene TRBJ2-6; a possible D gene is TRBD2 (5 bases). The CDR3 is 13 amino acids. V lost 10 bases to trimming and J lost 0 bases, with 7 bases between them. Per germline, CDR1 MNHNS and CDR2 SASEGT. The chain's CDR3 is CAIGDSGANVLTF. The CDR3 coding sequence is TGTGCCATCGGGGACTCTGGGGCCAACGTCCTGACTTTC.

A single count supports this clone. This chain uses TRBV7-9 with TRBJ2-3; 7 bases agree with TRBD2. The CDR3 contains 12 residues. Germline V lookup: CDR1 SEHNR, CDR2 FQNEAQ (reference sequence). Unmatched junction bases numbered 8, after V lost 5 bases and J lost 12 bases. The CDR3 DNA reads TGTGCCAGCAGCACGACTAGCCGCGGACAGTATTTT. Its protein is CASSTTSRGQYF.

CDR3 sequence (DNA): TGTGCCAGCAGCTTAGGCGGGACGGCGTACCAAGAGACCCAGTACTTC. Its translation: CASSLGGTAYQETQYF. This chain links TRBV11-3 with TRBJ2-5, with TRBD2 as a possible D gene (6 bases). CDR1 SGHNT and CDR2 YENEEA come from the germline V gene. The CDR3 loop spans 16 amino acids. Trimming took 1 base from V and 0 from J, leaving 12 bases between them.

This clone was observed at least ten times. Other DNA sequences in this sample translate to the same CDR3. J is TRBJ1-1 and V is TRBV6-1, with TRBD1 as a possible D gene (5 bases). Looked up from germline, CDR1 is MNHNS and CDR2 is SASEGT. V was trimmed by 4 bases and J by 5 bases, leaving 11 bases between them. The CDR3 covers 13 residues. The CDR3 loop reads CASSGQLRTEAFF. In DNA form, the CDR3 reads TGTGCCAGCAGTGGACAGCTTCGGACTGAAGCTTTCTTT.

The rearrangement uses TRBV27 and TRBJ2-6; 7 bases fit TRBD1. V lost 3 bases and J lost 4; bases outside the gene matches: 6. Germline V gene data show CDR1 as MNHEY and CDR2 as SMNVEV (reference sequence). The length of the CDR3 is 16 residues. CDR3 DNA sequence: TGTGCCAGCAGTTTGTTTACAGGGGCCGGGGCCAACGTCCTGACTTTC. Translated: CASSLFTGAGANVLTF.

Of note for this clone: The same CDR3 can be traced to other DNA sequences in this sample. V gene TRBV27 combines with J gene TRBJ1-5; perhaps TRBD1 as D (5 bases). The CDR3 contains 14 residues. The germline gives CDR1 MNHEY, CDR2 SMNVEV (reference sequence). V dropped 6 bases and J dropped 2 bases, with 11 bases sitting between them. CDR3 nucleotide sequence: TGTGCCAGCAGCCTCGAAGGGGGCAATCAGCCCCAGCATTTT. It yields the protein CASSLEGGNQPQHF.

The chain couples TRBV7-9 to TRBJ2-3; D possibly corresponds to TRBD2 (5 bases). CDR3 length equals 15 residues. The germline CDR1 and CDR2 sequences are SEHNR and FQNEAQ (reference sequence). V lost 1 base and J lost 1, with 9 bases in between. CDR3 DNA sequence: TGTGCCAGCAGCTTAGGGAGGACGGGCACAGATACGCAGTATTTT. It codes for CASSLGRTGTDTQYF.

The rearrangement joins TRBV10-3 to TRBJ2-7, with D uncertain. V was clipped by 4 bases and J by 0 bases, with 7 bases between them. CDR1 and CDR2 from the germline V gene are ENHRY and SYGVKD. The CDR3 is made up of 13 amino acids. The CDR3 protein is CAISGHSSYEQYF. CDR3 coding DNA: TGTGCCATCAGTGGACATAGCTCCTACGAGCAGTACTTC.

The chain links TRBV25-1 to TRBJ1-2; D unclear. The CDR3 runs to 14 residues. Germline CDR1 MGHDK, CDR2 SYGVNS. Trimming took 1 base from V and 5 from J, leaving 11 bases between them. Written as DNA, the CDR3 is TGTGCCAGCAGTGAATCTAGGCACTCATATGGCTACACCTTC. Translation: CASSESRHSYGYTF.

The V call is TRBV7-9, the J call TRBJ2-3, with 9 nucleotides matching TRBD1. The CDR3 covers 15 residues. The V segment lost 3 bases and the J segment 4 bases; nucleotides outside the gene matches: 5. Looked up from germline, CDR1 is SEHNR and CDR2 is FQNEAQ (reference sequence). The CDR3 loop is CASSLDDRGADTQYF. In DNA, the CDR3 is TGTGCCAGCAGCTTGGATGACAGGGGGGCAGATACGCAGTATTTT.